This TCR beta chain was obtained from a study of CD8+ T cells in alopecia areata. Study-level findings and limits: The study found higher clonality in lesional than normal scalp, especially in alopecia totalis/universalis.

RNA extraction and reverse transcription yielded cDNA as sequencing template. Generated by immunoSEQ multiplex PCR, the TCRdb table keeps only in-frame clones and is missing some. The data contain 170,000 or so clones, about 63% of them singletons. Comment on this clone: Its antigen is currently unknown.

This CDR3 region has 15 residues. CDR1 MNHEY and CDR2 SMNVEV come from the germline V gene (reference sequence). The trim removed 5 bases at V and 4 bases at J, leaving 8 bases unmatched. The clonotype comes from a human donor with alopecia areata. This chain joins TRBV27 and TRBJ1-5; TRBD1 matches 7 bases. The material sequenced was CD4+ T cells sorted from blood, taken at week 0. This chain's CDR3 is CASSRRQGINQPQHF. The DNA for the CDR3 is TGTGCCAGCAGTAGACGACAGGGCATTAATCAGCCCCAGCATTTT.